This T cell receptor beta chain was documented in a study of Ad26.COV2.S vaccination and SARS-CoV-2 variants. For the study at large: Among those in the COV1001 Ad26.COV2.S trial arm was the donor. Overall study findings and caveats: Vaccine recipients and placebo recipients showed similar non-spike TCR breadth.

Treatment: some 20 received Ad26.COV2.S at low or high dose, single or two shots; about 5 received placebo; per-sample allocation not given. Collection of samples fell on day 63 after the first vaccine or placebo injection. Some clones are missing from TCRdb's copy, which holds only in-frame ones; the method was immunoSEQ multiplex PCR. The table records around 450,000 clones, roughly 87% of them present only once. Regarding this clone: The antigen is undetermined.

The CDR3 contains 15 residues. Germline assignment: CDR1 SGHTA and CDR2 FQGTGA. V was trimmed by 3 bases and J by 3 bases, leaving 9 bases between them. The specimen was peripheral blood, collected in a trial of Ad26.COV2.S vaccine versus placebo. The chain is built from TRBV7-3 and TRBJ2-6, with a possible D match to TRBD1 (6 bases). The sequence came from a person aged 18-60 years who received the Ad26.COV2.S COVID-19 vaccine or a placebo. The CDR3 sequence is CASSFRQVGANVLTF. DNA of the CDR3: TGTGCCAGCAGCTTTAGACAGGTTGGGGCCAACGTCCTGACTTTC.